The sequence of this TCR beta chain was determined in a study of control samples from healthy donors and cancer patients (dated by TCRdb to 2020 to 2022). This clone was seen once. Its antigen is currently not known. Per-nucleotide qualities are absent, and no much larger clonotype sits a single base away. Library prep was done by the immunoSEQ multiplex PCR assay. The source is immuneACCESS, and TCRdb retained only in-frame sequences with V and J called. Part of the clones is not carried over; for the studies checked, unresolved V genes explain less than half of this, and the remainder is unexplained. The sample data list some 67,000 clones, and approximately 87% of these were observed just once. Of the sample, approximately 2.5% is held by the ten largest clones. The CDR3, cysteine through phenylalanine, is 11 amino acids long. The only DNA kept is the CDR3, 33 bases in frame from the first base. CDR1 and CDR2 (SGHTA, FQGNSA) derive from the germline V gene. Trimming at the junction amounts to 2 bases on V and 10 bases on J, and the germline ends lie 6 bases apart.

The receptor was isolated from a woman aged 45-59 years with head and neck cancer. The sequence joins TRBV7-2 to TRBJ2-1, with no confident D gene call. The specimen sequenced was PBMCs. The DNA sequence is given as TGTGCCAGCAGCTTATCCCTCGAGCAGTTCTTC. It specifies CASSLSLEQFF.